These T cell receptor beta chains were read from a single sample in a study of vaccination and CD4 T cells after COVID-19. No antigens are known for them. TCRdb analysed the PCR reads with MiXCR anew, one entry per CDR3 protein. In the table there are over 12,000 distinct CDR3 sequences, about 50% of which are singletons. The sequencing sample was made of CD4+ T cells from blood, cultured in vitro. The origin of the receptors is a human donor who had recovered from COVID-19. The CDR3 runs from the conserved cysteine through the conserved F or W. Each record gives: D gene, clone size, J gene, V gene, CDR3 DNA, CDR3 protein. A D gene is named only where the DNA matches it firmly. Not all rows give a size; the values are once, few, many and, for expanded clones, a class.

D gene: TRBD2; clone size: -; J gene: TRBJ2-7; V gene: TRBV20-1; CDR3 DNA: TGCAGTGCTATAGCGGGAGCCTACGAGCAGTACTTC; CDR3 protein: CSAIAGAYEQYF
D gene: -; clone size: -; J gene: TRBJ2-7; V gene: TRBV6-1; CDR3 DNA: TGTGCCAGCAGAAGGACAGCTTCCTACGAGCAGTACTTC; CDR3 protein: CASRRTASYEQYF
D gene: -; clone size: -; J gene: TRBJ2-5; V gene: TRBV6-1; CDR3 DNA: TGTGCCAGCAGTAAAGGAAGGGGTCCAGAGACCCAGTACTTC; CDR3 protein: CASSKGRGPETQYF
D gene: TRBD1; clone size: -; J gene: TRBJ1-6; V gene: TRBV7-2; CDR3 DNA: TGTGCCAGCAGCTCCAGGGGGCAAGGTTCACCCCTCCACTTT; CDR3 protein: CASSSRGQGSPLHF
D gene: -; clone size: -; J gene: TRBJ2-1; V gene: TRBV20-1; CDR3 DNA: TGCAGTGCTAGAGATTTTCGGGACAATGAGCAGTTCTTC; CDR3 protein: CSARDFRDNEQFF
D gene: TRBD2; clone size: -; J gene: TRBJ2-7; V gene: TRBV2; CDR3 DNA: TGTGCCAGCAGTGTAGAGCGGGGGGCCTACGAGCAGTACTTC; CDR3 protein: CASSVERGAYEQYF
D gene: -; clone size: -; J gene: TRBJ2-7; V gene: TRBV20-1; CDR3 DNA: TGCAGTGCTAGAAGTACGCAGCCTCAGGTCTACGAGCAGTACTTC; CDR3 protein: CSARSTQPQVYEQYF
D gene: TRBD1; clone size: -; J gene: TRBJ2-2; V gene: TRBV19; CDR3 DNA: TGTGCCAGTAGCCCCGGGACAGGGATTCCCGGGGAGCTGTTTTTT; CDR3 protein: CASSPGTGIPGELFF
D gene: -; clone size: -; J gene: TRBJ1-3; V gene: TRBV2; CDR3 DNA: TGTGCCAGCAGTGGGGCCGACGGCGGCACCATATATTTT; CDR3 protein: CASSGADGGTIYF
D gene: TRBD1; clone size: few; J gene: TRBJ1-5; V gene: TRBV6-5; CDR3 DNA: TGTGCCAGCAGTTCGGGACAGGGGGCTCTTCTCTCAAATCAGCCCCAGCATTTT; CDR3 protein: CASSSGQGALLSNQPQHF
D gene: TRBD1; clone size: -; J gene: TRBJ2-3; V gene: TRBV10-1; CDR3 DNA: TGCGCCAGCACCCGGACAGGGAGAGCAGATACGCAGTATTTT; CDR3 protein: CASTRTGRADTQYF
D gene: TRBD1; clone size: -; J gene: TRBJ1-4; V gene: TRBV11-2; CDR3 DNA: TGTGCCAGCAGCTTAGTTGGAGGCAGGGGGGATGAAAAACTGTTTTTT; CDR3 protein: CASSLVGGRGDEKLFF
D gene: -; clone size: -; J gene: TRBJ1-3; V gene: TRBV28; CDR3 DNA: TGTGCCAGCAGTTTACCGTGGGGTGGAAACACCATATATTTT; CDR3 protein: CASSLPWGGNTIYF
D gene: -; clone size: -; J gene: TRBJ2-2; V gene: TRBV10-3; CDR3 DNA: TGTGCCATCAGTGATACAATAAACGGGGCCGGGGAGCTGTTTTTT; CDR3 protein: CAISDTINGAGELFF
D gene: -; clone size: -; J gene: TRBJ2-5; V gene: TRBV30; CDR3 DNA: TGTGCCTGGAGTCAAGGGGATCTGGAGACCCAGTACTTC; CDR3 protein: CAWSQGDLETQYF
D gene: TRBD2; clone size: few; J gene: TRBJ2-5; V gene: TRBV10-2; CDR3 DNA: TGCGCCAGCAGTGTTCTAGCGGGAGGAGAGACCCAGTACTTC; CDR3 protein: CASSVLAGGETQYF
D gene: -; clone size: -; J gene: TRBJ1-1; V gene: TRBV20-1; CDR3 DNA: TGCAGTGCTAGAAAGAGACAGTTCGAAGCTTTCTTT; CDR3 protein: CSARKRQFEAFF
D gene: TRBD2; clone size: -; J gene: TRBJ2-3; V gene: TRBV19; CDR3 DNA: TGTGCCAGTACCCTTGGGACTAGCGGGAGGGCCTCCCTTTCCACAGATACGCAGTATTTT; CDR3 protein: CASTLGTSGRASLSTDTQYF
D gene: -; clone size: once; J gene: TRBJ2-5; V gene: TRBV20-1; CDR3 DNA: TGCAGTGCTAGCCCTAGAGAAGAGACCCAGTACTTC; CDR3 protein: CSASPREETQYF
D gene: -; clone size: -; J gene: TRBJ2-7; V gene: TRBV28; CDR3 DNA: TGTGCCAGCAGTTTCCTCCGGACAGTCGTGGACGAGCAGTACTTC; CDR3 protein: CASSFLRTVVDEQYF
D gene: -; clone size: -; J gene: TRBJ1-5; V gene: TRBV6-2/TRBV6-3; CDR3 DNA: TGTGCCAGCAGTCGAACAGGAGGCTATAGCAATCAGCCCCAGCATTTT; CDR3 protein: CASSRTGGYSNQPQHF
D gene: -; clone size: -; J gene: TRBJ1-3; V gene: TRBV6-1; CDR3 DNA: TGTGCCAGCAGCACGCTCCAGGGGCGGGGAAACACCATATATTTT; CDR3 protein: CASSTLQGRGNTIYF
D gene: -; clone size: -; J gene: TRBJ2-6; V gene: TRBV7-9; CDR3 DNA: TGTGCCAGCGACGCCAGTCTCTCTGGGGCCAACGTCCTGACTTTC; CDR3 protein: CASDASLSGANVLTF
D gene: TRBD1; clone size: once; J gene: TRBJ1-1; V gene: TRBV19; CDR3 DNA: TGTGCCAGTTATGACTTGGGGACAGAAGGCACTGAAGCTTTCTTT; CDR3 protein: CASYDLGTEGTEAFF
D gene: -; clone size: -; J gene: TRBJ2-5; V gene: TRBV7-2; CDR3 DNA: TGTGCCAGCAGTTTCGGACATCCTCGGGAGACCCAGTACTTC; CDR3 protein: CASSFGHPRETQYF
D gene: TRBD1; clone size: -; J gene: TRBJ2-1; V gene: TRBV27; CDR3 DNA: TGTGCCAGCAGTTACGGGACAGGGGCTGTATATGAGCAGTTCTTC; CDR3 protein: CASSYGTGAVYEQFF
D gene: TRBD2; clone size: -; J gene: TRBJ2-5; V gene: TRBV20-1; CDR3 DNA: TGCAGTGCTAGAGGGAGGCCGGGCGGGGGATACCAAGAGACCCAGTACTTC; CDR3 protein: CSARGRPGGGYQETQYF
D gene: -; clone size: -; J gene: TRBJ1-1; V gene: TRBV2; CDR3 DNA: TGTGCCAGCAGTGAAGCGCTTGTGAGGGGGACGGCTTTCTTT; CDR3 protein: CASSEALVRGTAFF
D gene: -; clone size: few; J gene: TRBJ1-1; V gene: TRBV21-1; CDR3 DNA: TGTGCCAGCAGCGAAAAGCACAGGGCCGCACTCCCGAACACTGAAGCTTTCTTT; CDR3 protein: CASSEKHRAALPNTEAFF
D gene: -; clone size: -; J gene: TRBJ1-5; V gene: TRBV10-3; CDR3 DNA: TGTGCCATCAGTGAGTCCGTCGGGACCAGGAGCAATCAGCCCCAGCATTTT; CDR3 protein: CAISESVGTRSNQPQHF
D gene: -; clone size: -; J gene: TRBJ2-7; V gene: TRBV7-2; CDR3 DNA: TGTGCCAGCAGCTTATGGACACGAGGCAGGTACGAGCAGTACTTC; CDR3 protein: CASSLWTRGRYEQYF
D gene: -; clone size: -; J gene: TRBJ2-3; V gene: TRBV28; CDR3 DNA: TGTGCCAGCAGTTTAAGGGGAAGGGGCACAGATACGCAGTATTTT; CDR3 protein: CASSLRGRGTDTQYF
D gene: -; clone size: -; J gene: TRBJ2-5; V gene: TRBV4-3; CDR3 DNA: TGCGCCAGCAGCCAAGATGCCAGAGAAGAGACCCAGTACTTC; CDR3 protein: CASSQDAREETQYF
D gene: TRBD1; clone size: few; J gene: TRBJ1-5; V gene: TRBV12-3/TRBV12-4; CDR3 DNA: TGTGCCAGCAGTTTATACGTGTTGGGACAGGAATCAATACGACGCAATCAGCCCCAGCATTTT; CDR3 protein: CASSLYVLGQESIRRNQPQHF
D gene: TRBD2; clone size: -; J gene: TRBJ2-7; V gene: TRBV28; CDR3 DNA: TGTGCCAGCAGTTTATCGAATAGCGGGAGATACGAGCAGTACTTC; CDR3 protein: CASSLSNSGRYEQYF
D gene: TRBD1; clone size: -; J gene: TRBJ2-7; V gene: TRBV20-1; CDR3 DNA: TGCAGTGCGACGGACAGGAGAGAGCAGTACTTC; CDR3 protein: CSATDRREQYF
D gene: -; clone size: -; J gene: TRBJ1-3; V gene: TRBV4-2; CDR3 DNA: TGTGCCAGCAGCCGAGTAGGGGAGACTTCTGGAAACACCATATATTTT; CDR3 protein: CASSRVGETSGNTIYF
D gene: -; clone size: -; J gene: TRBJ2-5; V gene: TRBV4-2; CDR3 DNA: TGTGCCAGCAGCCAAGATATGTCCAGCTGGAGTGTGACCCAGTACTTC; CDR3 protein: CASSQDMSSWSVTQYF